The 31 T cell receptor beta chains below come from one sample, sequenced in a study of T cell responses to AZD1222 COVID-19 vaccine. The table came from immunoSEQ multiplex PCR; TCRdb's copy has only in-frame clones and leaves some out. The sample includes some 150,000 clones, roughly four fifths of them seen just once. The sequences come from peripheral blood, collected on day 0 of MenACWY control vaccination. The receptors were gathered from an adult in good health.

DNA of the CDR3: TGCGCCAGCAGCCCGAGGGAAGCCAAAAACATTCAGTACTTC. Its translation is CASSPREAKNIQYF. The chain combines TRBV5-1 with TRBJ2-4; D is perhaps TRBD2 (5 bases). V was shortened by 4 bases and J by 0 bases, with 8 bases between the two germline ends. Germline CDR1 reads SGHRS; CDR2 reads YFSETQ. This CDR3 has 14 amino acids.

As DNA, the CDR3 is TGTGCCAGCAGTGAAAGGGGGGGCGTTGGCTATGGCTACACCTTC. Translated, it gives CASSERGGVGYGYTF. This chain connects TRBV2 to TRBJ1-2; a possible D gene is TRBD1 (6 bases). The CDR3 runs 15 residues. Germline V gene data show CDR1 as SNHLY and CDR2 as FYNNEI. Trimming pared 2 bases from V and 4 bases from J, leaving 14 bases between.

The genes are TRBV7-3 and TRBJ2-7; D unclear. CDR1 is SGHTA, CDR2 FQGTGA, per germline. V lost 8 bases and J 5 bases, leaving 16 bases between the germline ends. This CDR3 comprises 13 residues. CDR3 in amino acids: CASGLTEVHEQYF. DNA of the CDR3: TGTGCCAGCGGCCTTACTGAGGTGCACGAGCAGTACTTC. The variable domain in full, completed from reference TRBV7-3 and TRBJ2-7, reads GAGVSQTPSNKVTEKGKYVELRCDPISGHTALYWYRQSLGQGPEFLIYFQGTGAADDSGLPNDRFFAVRPEGSVSTLKIQRTERGDSAVYLCASGLTEVHEQYFGPGTRLTVT.

The chain uses TRBV5-1 and TRBJ1-1; D not resolved. In germline, CDR1 is SGHRS, CDR2 YFSETQ. This CDR3 has 17 amino acids. With 4 bases removed from V and 0 bases from J, the gap between germline ends came to 19 bases. DNA of the CDR3: TGCGCCAGCAGCCAGGACCTCGGAGGAGCCATGAACACTGAAGCTTTCTTT. This gives the protein CASSQDLGGAMNTEAFF.

Only one count was recorded for this clone. The CDR3 nucleotides read TGTGCCACCAGTGACCAGAGGGGCCTGAGTCACACCGGGGAGCTGTTTTTT. Protein product: CATSDQRGLSHTGELFF. The gene calls are TRBV24-1 and TRBJ2-2, with D possibly called TRBD1 or TRBD2 (5 bases each). This CDR3 comprises 17 residues. The germline CDR1 and CDR2 sequences are KGHDR and SFDVKD. The ends were cut back, 4 bases at V and 3 bases at J, with 17 bases in the middle.

V gene TRBV2 combines with J gene TRBJ2-3, with TRBD2 as a possible D gene (7 bases). Germline-derived CDR1 and CDR2 are SNHLY and FYNNEI. Trimming stripped 5 bases from V and 0 bases from J, with 12 bases between. This CDR3 spans 15 amino acids. The CDR3 nucleotides read TGTGCCAGCAGTAAGGGGGGGATAAGCACAGATACGCAGTATTTT. Encoded protein: CASSKGGISTDTQYF.

V is TRBV5-1 and J is TRBJ2-7; 7 bases are a match to TRBD2. The V segment lost 0 bases and the J segment 0 bases; nucleotides outside the gene matches: 0. The CDR3 is 14 residues long. Germline-derived CDR1 and CDR2 are SGHRS and YFSETQ. The CDR3 reads CASSLGGSSYEQYF. The CDR3 DNA is TGCGCCAGCAGCTTGGGCGGGAGCTCCTACGAGCAGTACTTC. The entire variable domain, with the rest obtained from reference TRBV5-1 and TRBJ2-7, is as follows: KAGVTQTPRYLIKTRGQQVTLSCSPISGHRSVSWYQQTPGQGLQFLFEYFSETQRNKGNFPGRFSGRQFSNSRSEMNVSTLELGDSALYLCASSLGGSSYEQYFGPGTRLTVT.

V is TRBV19 and J is TRBJ1-2; D is undetermined. This CDR3 contains 11 residues. V dropped 3 bases and J dropped 8 bases, with 7 bases sitting between them. Germline V lookup: CDR1 LNHDA, CDR2 SQIVND (reference sequence). CDR3 residues: CASSIKGGYTF. The CDR3 DNA is TGTGCCAGTAGTATCAAAGGGGGCTACACCTTC.

This chain connects TRBV18 to TRBJ1-1; possibly TRBD1 for D (5 bases). The germline gives CDR1 KGHSH, CDR2 LQKENI. Trimming removed 6 bases at V and 2 bases at J, with 10 bases between. This CDR3 has 13 amino acids. Here the CDR3 reads CASSQQDNTEAFF. CDR3 coding DNA: TGTGCCAGCTCGCAACAGGATAACACTGAAGCTTTCTTT.

J is TRBJ1-1 and V is TRBV30; weak D call: TRBD1 (6 bases). The V gene lost 2 bases and the J gene lost 6 bases, with 10 bases spanning the gap. The CDR3 consists of 12 residues. The V gene's germline CDR1 is GTSNPN and CDR2 SVGIG (reference sequence). The CDR3 protein is CAWSPGVAEAFF. The CDR3 nucleotides are TGTGCCTGGAGTCCAGGGGTGGCTGAAGCTTTCTTT.

This sequence joins TRBV7-8 and TRBJ2-7; 7 bases align to TRBD2. Germline V gene data show CDR1 as SGHVS and CDR2 as FQNEAQ. V lost 5 bases to trimming and J lost 5 bases; unmatched junction nucleotides: 9. This CDR3 comprises 14 residues. CDR3 loop: CASSRSGRDDEQYF. The CDR3 coding sequence is TGTGCCAGCAGCCGATCGGGGAGGGATGACGAGCAGTACTTC.

The rearrangement uses TRBV11-2 and TRBJ1-3; unclear D gene. Trimming shortened V by 5 bases and J by 3 bases, and 8 bases separated the two germline ends. Per germline, CDR1 SGHAT and CDR2 FQNNGV. CDR3 length: 13 amino acids. In DNA, the CDR3 is TGTGCCAGCAGCATCGCAGTTGGAAACACCATATATTTT. As protein: CASSIAVGNTIYF. Full variable domain (rest looked up from reference TRBV11-2 and TRBJ1-3): EAGVAQSPRYKIIEKRQSVAFWCNPISGHATLYWYQQILGQGPKLLIQFQNNGVVDDSQLPKDRFSAERLKGVDSTLKIQPAKLEDSAVYLCASSIAVGNTIYFGEGSWLTVV.

The CDR3 DNA is TGTGCCAGCAGCTTGCAGGAAGAGACCCAGTACTTC. Translating gives CASSLQEETQYF. The V call is TRBV5-4, the J call TRBJ2-5; D gene unclear. Germline V gives CDR1 SGHNT, CDR2 YYREEE (reference sequence). V was pared by 1 base and J by 3 bases, with 4 bases between. This CDR3 region has 12 residues. Supplemented by reference TRBV5-4 and TRBJ2-5, the full variable domain reads ETGVTQSPTHLIKTRGQQVTLRCSSQSGHNTVSWYQQALGQGPQFIFQYYREEENGRGNFPPRFSGLQFPNYSSELNVNALELDDSALYLCASSLQEETQYFGPGTRLLVL.

The rearrangement uses TRBV9 and TRBJ2-5; D is possibly TRBD1 (6 bases). The CDR3 has 15 residues. V was trimmed by 0 bases and J by 9 bases, leaving 18 bases between them. Germline V gene data show CDR1 as SGDLS and CDR2 as YYNGEE. CDR3 DNA: TGTGCCAGCAGCGTAGGGACAGTCCTCTTTGAGGCCCAGTACTTC. This encodes CASSVGTVLFEAQYF.

The chain joins TRBV19 to TRBJ1-5; no definite D call. The CDR3 has 16 residues. The germline V gene has CDR1 LNHDA and CDR2 SQIVND (reference sequence). V lost 4 bases, J lost 1 base, and 14 bases lay in between. CDR3 loop: CASSRNYGRSNQPQHF. The CDR3 nucleotides are TGTGCCAGTAGTAGGAATTACGGGAGGAGCAATCAGCCCCAGCATTTT.

The rearrangement links TRBV5-1 to TRBJ1-1, with D maybe TRBD1 (5 bases). V was shortened by 1 base and J by 3 bases, with 10 bases between the two germline ends. Germline values: CDR1 SGHRS, CDR2 YFSETQ. This CDR3 is built from 14 residues. For the CDR3, the DNA is TGCGCCAGCAGCTTGCAGGACACTGACACTGAAGCTTTCTTT. This gives the protein CASSLQDTDTEAFF.

The rearrangement uses TRBV6-1 and TRBJ2-7, with 7 bases that match TRBD2. The CDR3 consists of 16 residues. V shed 1 base and J 7 bases; nucleotides not matched to a gene: 13. The V gene's germline CDR1 is MNHNS and CDR2 SASEGT. The CDR3 sequence is CASSEGPGRVASEQYV. The CDR3 DNA reads TGTGCCAGCAGTGAAGGGCCAGGGAGGGTGGCGAGTGAGCAGTACGTC.

This rearrangement joins TRBV20-1 to TRBJ2-1; possible D gene TRBD1, 5 bases. This CDR3 has 14 amino acids. V lost 3 bases and J 5 bases, leaving 14 bases between the germline ends. The V gene's germline CDR1 is DFQATT and CDR2 SNEGSKA (reference sequence). CDR3 in amino acids: CSASVQGPHNEQFF. CDR3 in DNA: TGCAGTGCTAGTGTTCAGGGTCCCCACAATGAGCAGTTCTTC.

The chain recombines TRBV5-1 with TRBJ1-2, with 9 bases fitting TRBD1. V shed 0 bases, J shed 6 bases, and the junction held 18 bases outside the gene matches. Germline-derived CDR1 and CDR2 are SGHRS and YFSETQ. This CDR3 region has 19 residues. The DNA for the CDR3 is TGCGCCAGCAGCTTGGGATATTCGGACAGGGGTTTGGGTTCGCATGGCTACACCTTC. Translating gives CASSLGYSDRGLGSHGYTF.

This chain links TRBV27 with TRBJ1-1, with D possibly matching TRBD1 (6 bases). Germline CDR1 reads MNHEY; CDR2 reads SMNVEV (reference sequence). CDR3 length equals 16 residues. Trimming shortened V by 5 bases and J by 0 bases, and 16 bases separated the two germline ends. Here the CDR3 reads CASSVGTYYMNTEAFF. CDR3 sequence (DNA): TGTGCCAGCAGTGTCGGGACATATTATATGAACACTGAAGCTTTCTTT.

The chain couples TRBV10-3 to TRBJ2-3, with 10 bases lining up with TRBD2. Germline V gives CDR1 ENHRY, CDR2 SYGVKD. V dropped 6 bases and J dropped 1; count of bases not matched to a gene: 4. The CDR3 totals 15 residues. Here the CDR3 reads CAIRAGLAGTDTQYF. CDR3 in DNA: TGTGCCATCAGGGCCGGACTAGCGGGCACAGATACGCAGTATTTT.

V usage is TRBV30 and J usage is TRBJ2-5, with no clear D. V was pared by 0 bases and J by 5 bases, with 10 bases between. CDR1 is GTSNPN, CDR2 SVGIG, per germline (reference sequence). This CDR3 region has 13 residues. The CDR3 loop is CAWSVRVRETQYF. In nucleotides, the CDR3 is TGTGCCTGGAGTGTAAGGGTCAGGGAGACCCAGTACTTC.

The rearrangement uses TRBV9 and TRBJ2-7; a weak D match, TRBD2 (6 bases). This CDR3 region has 15 residues. Germline loops: CDR1 SGDLS, CDR2 YYNGEE. Deletions cut 4 bases from V and 5 bases from J, with 19 bases between. CDR3 bases: TGTGCCAGCAGCCGAGGGTGGGGGGAACATAACGAGCAGTACTTC. It translates to CASSRGWGEHNEQYF.

The rearrangement links TRBV28 to TRBJ1-2, with 10 bases fitting TRBD1. Germline CDR1 is MDHEN and CDR2 is SYDVKM. Trimming took 5 bases from V and 4 from J; bases not matched to a gene: 13. The CDR3 runs to 17 residues. The CDR3 DNA reads as TGTGCCAGCAGTGGGGACAGGGGAGTTGAGTGGGTCTATGGCTACACCTTC. Its translation: CASSGDRGVEWVYGYTF.

This clone was picked up a small number of times. V is TRBV6-5 and J is TRBJ1-1, with 7 bases that match TRBD1. Germline CDR1 reads MNHEY; CDR2 reads SVGAGI. There are 14 residues in the CDR3. V was pared by 6 bases and J by 0 bases, with 4 bases of the junction left unmatched. Here the CDR3 DNA reads TGTGCCAGCAGGACAGGGCTTATGAACACTGAAGCTTTCTTT. Its protein is CASRTGLMNTEAFF.

Notes on this clone: Distinct nucleotide sequences in the sample also encode this CDR3. V and J are TRBV19 and TRBJ1-4; a possible D gene is TRBD1 (5 bases). V shed 5 bases and J shed 0 bases, with 13 bases lying between them. Germline V gives CDR1 LNHDA, CDR2 SQIVND (reference sequence). CDR3 length: 16 residues. The chain's CDR3 is CASSAPRQTTNEKLFF. The CDR3 DNA reads as TGTGCCAGTAGTGCCCCCCGACAGACAACTAATGAAAAACTGTTTTTT.

The chain recombines TRBV7-3 with TRBJ2-2, with 7 bases matching TRBD1. The CDR3 spans 15 residues. Losses at the gene ends were 3 bases for V and 3 bases for J; bases not matched to a gene: 4. Germline CDR1 is SGHTA and CDR2 is FQGTGA. The CDR3 DNA follows: TGTGCCAGCAGCTTGGGGACAGTTCACACCGGGGAGCTGTTTTTT. Protein sequence: CASSLGTVHTGELFF. Using reference TRBV7-3 and TRBJ2-2 for the parts outside the CDR3, the full variable domain is GAGVSQTPSNKVTEKGKYVELRCDPISGHTALYWYRQSLGQGPEFLIYFQGTGAADDSGLPNDRFFAVRPEGSVSTLKIQRTERGDSAVYLCASSLGTVHTGELFFGEGSRLTVL.

The chain carries TRBV19 and TRBJ1-1, with D possibly being TRBD1 (5 bases). Germline lookup yields CDR1 LNHDA and CDR2 SQIVND (reference sequence). V was pared by 2 bases and J by 0 bases, with 7 bases between. The CDR3 is made up of 14 amino acids. The CDR3 loop is CASSIQGMNTEAFF. The CDR3 nucleotides read TGTGCCAGTAGTATACAGGGAATGAACACTGAAGCTTTCTTT.

The chain links TRBV3-1 (or the pseudogene TRBV3-2) to TRBJ2-3; D gene ambiguous. Germline CDR1 is LGHDT and CDR2 is YNNKEL (reference sequence). The germline V and J ends were trimmed by 4 bases and 2 bases, with 16 bases remaining between them. CDR3 length equals 16 residues. The CDR3 bases are TGTGCCAGCAGCCCCCTGGTCCTTTCTAACACAGATACGCAGTATTTT. The encoded protein is CASSPLVLSNTDTQYF.

The chain links TRBV2 to TRBJ1-3; D perhaps matches TRBD1 (6 bases). CDR3 length equals 17 residues. V gave up 5 bases and J gave up 0 bases, with 17 bases separating them. CDR1 and CDR2 from the germline V gene are SNHLY and FYNNEI. In DNA, the CDR3 is TGTGCCAGCAGTCACCGGGGGGCCGAAAACTCTGGAAACACCATATATTTT. It is translated as CASSHRGAENSGNTIYF.

This clone was seen once. This chain uses TRBV28 with TRBJ2-7, with D possibly being TRBD1 (6 bases). CDR1 is MDHEN, CDR2 SYDVKM, per germline. There are 14 residues in the CDR3. Between the trimmed V and J ends, which lost 2 bases and 5 bases, there was a span of 13 bases. CDR3 coding DNA: TGTGCCAGCAGTTTAGGGGGCGCGGTGGACGAGCAGTACGTC. It codes for CASSLGGAVDEQYV.